This TCR beta chain derives from a study of tumor-infiltrating lymphocytes in primary liver carcinoma. Notes on the study in general: Blood's top-250-clone fraction was significantly lower than that of tumors (p = 0.039). Less overlap was seen in tumor-adjacent and tumor-blood pairs than in tumor region pairs.

V was trimmed by 5 bases and J by 3 bases, leaving 17 bases between them. The CDR3 has 15 residues. Starting from about 0.5 ug of total RNA, TCR beta cDNA was produced with a primer in the constant region. Employing slightly modified ARM-PCR, three nested multiplex PCR rounds were run, and these gave rise to the TCR beta libraries. Use of TRBV1-TRBV30 forward primers with a C-beta reverse primer characterized the first two PCR rounds, which lasted about 11 cycles each. A single record per CDR3 protein comes from TCRdb applying MiXCR to the multiplex PCR reads. The sample lists roughly 80,000 distinct CDR3 sequences; approximately 62% were seen once. Remarks on this clonotype: As yet, its antigen is unknown.

The tissue used was unsorted bulk material of 20-30 mg. RNA and DNA were co-extracted from it with the AllPrep DNA/RNA mini kit. Surgery removed the patients' primary liver carcinoma. Infection with HBV was chronic in patients; they were treatment-naive. The genes are TRBV12-3 or TRBV12-4 and TRBJ2-7; D is tentatively TRBD1 or TRBD2 (6 bases each). The sample taken for sequencing was tumor-adjacent normal liver tissue. This TCR derives from a man aged 40-50 years with primary liver carcinoma and hepatitis B virus infection. The CDR3 sequence is CASSLSFGGGYEQYF. The CDR3 DNA is TGTGCCAGCAGTCTTTCATTTGGAGGGGGCTACGAGCAGTACTTC.